Given below is one T cell receptor beta chain in context. The data belong to a study of blood T cell repertoires in COVID-19. The CDR3 extends over 15 amino acids. The germline V gene has CDR1 SGHTA and CDR2 FQGNSA. Germline trimming cut 5 bases from V and 5 bases from J; bases unmatched to any gene: 7. Produced via immunoSEQ multiplex PCR; TCRdb's table is partial and in-frame only. Of 190,000 or so clones in the sample, around 84% were seen once. Participant ages covered about 18 to 89 years across about 25 US areas. Categorization into cohorts depended on clinical history that participants reported.

Sequenced input: PBMCs or T cells enriched from blood (not recorded which). This chain connects TRBV7-2 to TRBJ2-3; 10 positions match TRBD1. The source is a man aged 40-50 years who had recovered from COVID-19. Here the CDR3 DNA reads TGTGCCAGCAGCCTGACAGGGGGCAGAGGAGATACGCAGTATTTT. Protein product: CASSLTGGRGDTQYF.